The 13 T cell receptor beta chains presented below share a single source sample, sequenced in a study of radiotherapy plus CTLA-4 blockade in lung cancer. Some clones are missing from TCRdb's copy, which holds only in-frame ones; the method was immunoSEQ multiplex PCR. Of about 77,000 clones in the sample, under 75% are singletons; the top ten hold approximately 10%. This material consisted of peripheral blood, taken from a patient treated with radiotherapy plus ipilimumab. The receptors derive from a human donor with non-small cell lung cancer whose response to radiotherapy plus ipilimumab could not be evaluated.

The chain carries TRBV6-6 and TRBJ2-3, with 9 bases aligning to TRBD1. The junction had 11 bases not matched to a gene; V was cut back by 6 bases and J by 7 bases. Germline V lookup: CDR1 MNHNY, CDR2 SVGAGI (reference sequence). The CDR3 is 15 amino acids. CDR3 DNA: TGTGCCAGCAGGAGAACAGGGGGCCCGGTTCATACGCAGTATTTT. Translating gives CASRRTGGPVHTQYF.

The chain couples TRBV6-6 to TRBJ2-1, with TRBD2 identical over 11 bases. The CDR3 contains 16 residues. Germline CDR1 and CDR2: MNHNY and SVGAGI (reference sequence). The J segment lost 2 bases and the V segment lost 6 bases, leaving 6 bases of the junction unmatched. The CDR3 reads CASSPFSGGAYNEQFF. The DNA of the CDR3 is TGTGCCAGCAGCCCCTTTAGCGGGGGGGCCTACAATGAGCAGTTCTTC.

The CDR3 DNA reads TGTGCCAGCAGCGCCGACAGGGGATCATACAATGAGCAGTTCTTC. This encodes CASSADRGSYNEQFF. V usage is TRBV5-4 and J usage is TRBJ2-1; 8 positions agree with TRBD1. Germline V gene lookup returns CDR1 SGHNT and CDR2 YYREEE (reference sequence). The junction had 7 bases not matched to a gene; V was cut back by 4 bases and J by 4 bases. The CDR3 length is 15 residues.

This clone was counted only a few times. The chain uses TRBV27 and TRBJ2-1; a possible D gene is TRBD1 (7 bases). CDR1 is MNHEY, CDR2 SMNVEV, per germline (reference sequence). The CDR3 runs to 14 residues. The V gene lost 9 bases and the J gene lost 4 bases, with 16 bases spanning the gap. The CDR3 DNA reads TGTGCCAGTCTCAGGGGGGATGGGTACAATGAGCAGTTCTTC. Encoded protein: CASLRGDGYNEQFF.

The chain has TRBV5-6 and TRBJ1-1; 9 bases map to TRBD1. The V gene's germline CDR1 is SGHDT and CDR2 YYEEEE. This CDR3 is built from 14 residues. The V segment lost 4 bases and the J segment 4 bases; nucleotides outside the gene matches: 5. CDR3 protein: CASSVSGQGTEAFF. The CDR3 DNA sequence: TGTGCCAGCAGCGTATCGGGACAGGGCACTGAAGCTTTCTTT. The complete variable domain, with remaining parts taken from reference TRBV5-6 and TRBJ1-1, reads DAGVTQSPTHLIKTRGQQVTLRCSPKSGHDTVSWYQQALGQGPQFIFQYYEEEERQRGNFPDRFSGHQFPNYSSELNVNALLLGDSALYLCASSVSGQGTEAFFGQGTRLTVV.

CDR3 amino acids: CASSFNSYEQYF. In DNA form, the CDR3 reads TGCGCCAGCAGCTTCAATAGCTACGAGCAGTACTTC. The chain carries TRBV5-1 and TRBJ2-7; D gene ambiguous. V was cut by 2 bases and J by 3 bases, with 6 bases left in between. Germline V lookup: CDR1 SGHRS, CDR2 YFSETQ. The CDR3 loop spans 12 amino acids.

This clone was counted between two and nine times. The CDR3 nucleotides are TGTGCCAGCTCACCACCGGGCCTCCGGGACTACGAGCAGTACTTC. This sequence encodes CASSPPGLRDYEQYF. The chain uses TRBV18 and TRBJ2-7; maybe TRBD2 (5 bases). The V end was cut by 0 bases, the J end by 3 bases, with 12 bases between. CDR3 length: 15 amino acids. CDR1 and CDR2 (germline): KGHSH, LQKENI.

The CDR3 DNA sequence: TGTGCCTGGAGGGGGACAGGGGTTGCTAATTCACCCCTCCACTTT. This gives the protein CAWRGTGVANSPLHF. The genes are TRBV30 and TRBJ1-6, with TRBD1 matching 10 bases. From germline, CDR1 is GTSNPN and CDR2 SVGIG (reference sequence). CDR3 size: 15 residues. J was trimmed by 6 bases and V by 3 bases; bases with no gene match: 5. Variable domain in full (rest from reference TRBV30 and TRBJ1-6): SQTIHQWPATLVQPVGSPLSLECTVEGTSNPNLYWYRQAAGRGLQLLFYSVGIGQISSEVPQNLSASRPQDRQFILSSKKLLLSDSGFYLCAWRGTGVANSPLHFGNGTRLTVT.

The V gene is TRBV5-6, the J gene TRBJ2-5; maybe TRBD1 (6 bases). The germline CDR1 and CDR2 sequences are SGHDT and YYEEEE. Trimming stripped 0 bases from V and 2 bases from J, with 8 bases between. The CDR3 totals 14 residues. CDR3: CASSLGQGQETQYF. CDR3 bases: TGTGCCAGCAGCTTGGGGCAGGGGCAAGAGACCCAGTACTTC.

This rearrangement joins TRBV6-6 to TRBJ2-7; TRBD1 aligns across 11 bases. In germline, CDR1 is MNHNY, CDR2 SVGAGI (reference sequence). V lost 5 bases, J lost 5 bases, and 8 bases stayed unmatched. This CDR3 comprises 15 residues. The CDR3 DNA is TGTGCCAGCAGTCCGGGGACAGGGGGTAGGAACGAGCAGTACTTC. Its protein product is CASSPGTGGRNEQYF.

The rearrangement joins TRBV5-4 to TRBJ1-3; 9 bases agree with TRBD1. V trimming: 7 bases; J trimming: 0 bases; junction bases outside the gene matches: 14. CDR3 length: 18 residues. Germline CDR1 is SGHNT and CDR2 is YYREEE (reference sequence). CDR3 residues: CASSKTGGWMDSGNTIYF. For the CDR3, the DNA is TGTGCCAGCTCGAAGACAGGGGGGTGGATGGACTCTGGAAACACCATATATTTT.

V and J are TRBV18 and TRBJ1-1; no definite D call. Trimming stripped 2 bases from V and 3 bases from J, with 13 bases between. The CDR3 consists of 15 residues. Germline V CDR1 and CDR2: KGHSH, LQKENI. The CDR3 protein is CASSPFSGSDTEAFF. CDR3 DNA sequence: TGTGCCAGCTCACCATTTTCCGGGTCGGACACTGAAGCTTTCTTT.

The chain combines TRBV4-2 with TRBJ2-1; 12 bases line up with TRBD2. Trimming cost V 3 bases and J 5 bases; bases outside gene matches: 5. This CDR3 is 16 amino acids long. In germline, CDR1 is LGHNA, CDR2 YNFKEQ. The DNA for the CDR3 is TGTGCCAGCAGCCATCTAGCGGGAGGGTCTAACAATGAGCAGTTCTTC. This gives the protein CASSHLAGGSNNEQFF.